Shown below are 6 T cell receptor beta chains from a single sample sequenced in a study of T cells after yellow fever vaccination. TCRdb re-called the 5' RACE reads through MiXCR, storing one row per CDR3 protein. This table has 300,000 or so distinct CDR3 sequences, roughly 9% appearing once. Sequenced here: CD4+ T cells sorted from PBMCs, sampled 5 days after the yellow fever booster vaccination. The receptors were sampled from a man aged 18-30 years who received the YFV17D yellow fever vaccine.

V usage is TRBV11-2 and J usage is TRBJ2-2; 8 bases line up with TRBD2. Unmatched junction bases numbered 9, after V lost 1 base and J lost 5 bases. This CDR3 contains 17 residues. Germline V CDR1 and CDR2: SGHAT, FQNNGV. The DNA of the CDR3 is TGTGCCAGCAGCTTAGGAAGGACTAGCTCGAGAACCGGGGAGCTGTTTTTT. This codes for CASSLGRTSSRTGELFF.

This clonotype has at least ten counts. The J gene is TRBJ2-3, the V gene TRBV5-5; weak D call: TRBD1 (5 bases). CDR1 SGHKS and CDR2 YYEKEE come from the germline V gene (reference sequence). V was trimmed by 0 bases and J by 5 bases, leaving 10 bases between them. This CDR3 region has 14 residues. CDR3 bases: TGTGCCAGCAGCTTGGCCCCAGGGTTAGATACGCAGTATTTT. This gives the protein CASSLAPGLDTQYF.

In this sample, this clonotype turned up a few times. The CDR3 here is CASSLQSTYEQYV. The CDR3, as DNA: TGTGCCAGCAGCTTGCAGAGCACCTACGAGCAGTACGTC. V gene TRBV7-2 combines with J gene TRBJ2-7; D remains unclear. V was pared by 3 bases and J by 2 bases, with 8 bases between. CDR1 and CDR2 (germline): SGHTA, FQGNSA. The CDR3 is made up of 13 amino acids.

The rearrangement links TRBV6-1 to TRBJ2-3; 14 positions match TRBD2. The CDR3 length is 16 residues. Germline V gene lookup returns CDR1 MNHNS and CDR2 SASEGT. Trimming removed 4 bases from V and 6 bases from J; junction bases left unmatched: 6. The DNA for the CDR3 is TGTGCCAGCAGTGCTGGACTAGCGGGGGGCAAGGATACGCAGTATTTT. Amino acid sequence: CASSAGLAGGKDTQYF.

This clonotype was picked up many times. The chain has TRBV5-1 and TRBJ1-1; 8 bases line up with TRBD1. V dropped 4 bases and J dropped 4; count of bases not matched to a gene: 6. The length of the CDR3 is 14 residues. The germline CDR1 and CDR2 sequences are SGHRS and YFSETQ. CDR3 in DNA: TGCGCCAGCAGCGTACAGGGGGGTGGCACTGAAGCTTTCTTT. It is translated as CASSVQGGGTEAFF.

This clonotype was seen repeatedly, ten times or more. The J gene is TRBJ1-1, the V gene TRBV18; no reliable D call. The CDR3 has 14 residues. Germline CDR1 KGHSH, CDR2 LQKENI. V was pared by 2 bases and J by 0 bases, with 7 bases between. CDR3 DNA sequence: TGTGCCAGCTCACCAAGCGGAATGAACACTGAAGCTTTCTTT. Amino acids: CASSPSGMNTEAFF.